This T cell receptor beta chain was captured in a study of OX40 agonist ivuxolimab in advanced cancers. Describing the broader study: Ivuxolimab, which targeted the costimulatory receptor OX40 (CD134), was an agonistic, fully human IgG2 monoclonal antibody. Intravenous ivuxolimab was administered to patients every 2 weeks at six dose levels: 0.01, 0.1, 0.3, 1.5, 3 and 10 mg/kg. Among the approximately 50 dose-escalation patients, some 20 had hepatocellular carcinoma, about 15 melanoma, 9 renal cell carcinoma and 9 head and neck cancer. In the dose-escalation cohort, 82.7% of patients were male, and the mean age was approximately 60 years, with a range of 23 to 79. Patients were allowed to have had prior anti-PD-1, anti-PD-L1 or anti-CTLA-4 therapy, and 30% to 40% of the dose-escalation patients had previously received checkpoint inhibitors. Partial responses were achieved by three dose-escalation patients, of whom one had hepatocellular carcinoma and two had cutaneous melanoma. The point of sequencing TCRbeta in the periphery was to test whether ivuxolimab changed TCR sequence diversity and drove clonal T-cell expansion. The paper reports the monotherapy dose-escalation portion (N of about 50 patients) of the phase I ivuxolimab trial. The research as a whole found: In partial responders in the 0.1-3.0 mg/kg groups, normalized peripheral clonal expansion was found to be among the lowest, especially among CD8+ T cells. After ivuxolimab, expanded clones were on average more numerous among CD8+ T cells than among CD4+ T cells. At doses of 0.1 to 3.0 mg/kg, clonal expansion of both CD4+ and CD8+ blood T cells was observed from baseline to week 6. Low levels of normalized T-cell clonal expansion were also shown by some nonresponding patients. Which antigens the clonally expanded peripheral T cells were specific for was not determined.

The cysteine opens and the phenylalanine closes a CDR3 of 17 amino acids. The retained sequence is limited to the CDR3, 51 bases, with the frame set at the first base. Germline trimming: 3 bases from V, 8 bases from J; junction bases outside gene matches: 14. Via the germline V gene (reference sequence), CDR1 is SGHAT and CDR2 FQDESV. With regard to this clone: Its antigen remains unidentified. The sample holds no much larger clone one base away, and base qualities are not on file.

Genomic DNA was extracted from sorted cells for sequencing of the TCRbeta CDR3 region. The immunoSEQ Assay was used to sequence the TCRbeta CDR3 regions. Drawn from immuneACCESS, this table holds only the in-frame rearrangements with V and J called that TCRdb kept. Clones are partly lost; checked studies trace under half to an unresolved V gene and leave the rest unexplained. This sample lists 55,000 to 80,000 clones; 86% were detected once. Approximately 1.1% of the sample lies in the top ten. The trial excluded patients who had a history of autoimmune disease or who were on systemic immunosuppression. Peripheral blood for TCR sequencing was drawn from every dose cohort at baseline, at cycle 4 day 1 and at cycle 7 day 1. The samples were taken from a phase I, first-in-human, multicenter, open-label dose-escalation trial of ivuxolimab. Adults with locally advanced or metastatic melanoma, renal cell carcinoma, hepatocellular carcinoma or head and neck squamous cell carcinoma were enrolled in the trial. Before TCR sequencing, CD4+ T cells and CD8+ T cells from peripheral blood were sorted into separate populations.

Sequencing used CD4+ or CD8+ T cells sorted from blood, obtained in a trial of the OX40 agonist ivuxolimab. The sequence was obtained from an adult with an advanced solid tumor such as melanoma, head and neck, liver or kidney cancer. The receptor chain draws on TRBV11-1 and TRBJ2-3, and 10 junction bases match TRBD2. The CDR3 region: CASSFGGASGRGATQYF. The sequence in DNA is TGTGCCAGCAGCTTCGGTGGGGCTAGCGGGAGAGGCGCTACGCAGTATTTT.